This T cell receptor beta chain was recorded in a study of T cell responses to AZD1222 COVID-19 vaccine. Trimming removed 3 bases at V and 0 bases at J, with 15 bases between. This CDR3 is 16 amino acids long. CDR1 and CDR2 (germline): SGHRS, YFSETQ. This clone was detected a few times. Its target is not known. The repertoire was sequenced with immunoSEQ multiplex PCR; TCRdb's copy has only in-frame clones and lacks some. The sample carries approximately 190,000 clones, about nine tenths recorded once. Study-level points and caveats: Without day 14 samples, only post-peak T cell repertoires were studied. The sample set comprised mostly white British donors with more females, and clonal diversity was possibly underestimated. Targeting of unmutated variant regions was reportedly seen in nearly half of spike-specific TCRs.

Sample: peripheral blood, taken on day 0 of MenACWY control vaccination. This chain uses TRBV5-1 with TRBJ1-1; perhaps TRBD1 as D (6 bases). The sequence was obtained from an adult in good health. CDR3 loop: CASSYSQGAMNTEAFF. In nucleotides, the CDR3 is TGCGCCAGCAGCTATTCACAGGGAGCTATGAACACTGAAGCTTTCTTT.